Following are 8 T cell receptor beta chains from one sample sequenced in a study of T cell responses to AZD1222 COVID-19 vaccine. Sequenced by immunoSEQ multiplex PCR; TCRdb stores in-frame clones only, minus some. Of fewer than 100,000 clones detected, 70% to 90% appear once; the ten largest clones hold roughly 10%. The specimen comprised peripheral blood, sampled 28 days after the second AZD1222 dose. Source of these receptors: an adult who received the AZD1222 COVID-19 vaccine.

The V gene is TRBV5-4, the J gene TRBJ2-5; TRBD2 agrees at 8 bases. From germline, CDR1 is SGHNT and CDR2 YYREEE (reference sequence). The ends lost 6 bases at V and 1 base at J; junction bases unmatched: 8. The CDR3 has 15 amino acids. In DNA, the CDR3 is TGTGCCAGCACCCGGGGGGGGGCTGGCCAAGAGACCCAGTACTTC. Translation: CASTRGGAGQETQYF.

The chain combines TRBV28 with TRBJ2-7; 8 bases line up with TRBD1. Germline V gene sequence: CDR1 MDHEN, CDR2 SYDVKM. The CDR3 is 11 amino acids. CDR3 in DNA: TGTCGGACAGGGAGCTCCTACGAGCAGTACTTC. This translates into CRTGSSYEQYF.

CDR3 bases: TGTGCCAGTAGTCGCGGGACAGGTGGACCTGGGTATGGCTACACCTTC. Its translation is CASSRGTGGPGYGYTF. The rearrangement joins TRBV19 to TRBJ1-2; 8 bases line up with TRBD1. Germline V lookup: CDR1 LNHDA, CDR2 SQIVND (reference sequence). The J segment lost 5 bases and the V segment lost 5 bases, leaving 13 bases of the junction unmatched. CDR3 size: 16 residues.

This rearrangement joins TRBV5-4 to TRBJ2-2; D not certain. Germline V gene data show CDR1 as SGHNT and CDR2 as YYREEE (reference sequence). The V end was cut by 4 bases, the J end by 1 base, with 14 bases between. This CDR3 region has 16 residues. Here the CDR3 reads CASSPRPGRNTGELFF. The DNA for the CDR3 is TGTGCCAGCAGCCCAAGACCCGGAAGGAACACCGGGGAGCTGTTTTTT.

This sequence joins TRBV9 and TRBJ2-2, with no clear D. Germline V gene data show CDR1 as SGDLS and CDR2 as YYNGEE. V was pared by 0 bases and J by 0 bases, with 3 bases between. The CDR3 is made up of 14 amino acids. Here the CDR3 reads CASSVDSNTGELFF. In DNA form, the CDR3 reads TGTGCCAGCAGCGTAGACTCGAACACCGGGGAGCTGTTTTTT.

V gene TRBV10-3 combines with J gene TRBJ2-7; D remains ambiguous. CDR1 is ENHRY and CDR2 is SYGVKD in the germline V gene. Trimming pared 11 bases from V and 5 bases from J, leaving 22 bases between. The CDR3 has 14 amino acids. CDR3 loop: CASAWSRSADEQYF. CDR3 bases: TGTGCCTCAGCTTGGTCGCGGTCGGCTGACGAGCAGTACTTC.

V gene TRBV5-5 combines with J gene TRBJ1-6; maybe TRBD1 (5 bases). The CDR3 is made up of 13 amino acids. In germline, CDR1 is SGHKS, CDR2 YYEKEE (reference sequence). V was clipped by 6 bases and J by 5 bases, with 9 bases between them. Here the CDR3 DNA reads TGTGCCAGCACGACAGCTAATAATTCACCCCTCCACTTT. Its protein is CASTTANNSPLHF.

This chain connects TRBV7-3 to TRBJ2-7; D ambiguous. Germline loops: CDR1 SGHTA, CDR2 FQGTGA. CDR3 size: 17 residues. V was cut by 2 bases and J by 3 bases, with 20 bases left in between. In DNA, the CDR3 is TGTGCCAGCAGCTTAGGAGTTGTGGAGCCCCAACGCTACGAGCAGTACTTC. Protein: CASSLGVVEPQRYEQYF.